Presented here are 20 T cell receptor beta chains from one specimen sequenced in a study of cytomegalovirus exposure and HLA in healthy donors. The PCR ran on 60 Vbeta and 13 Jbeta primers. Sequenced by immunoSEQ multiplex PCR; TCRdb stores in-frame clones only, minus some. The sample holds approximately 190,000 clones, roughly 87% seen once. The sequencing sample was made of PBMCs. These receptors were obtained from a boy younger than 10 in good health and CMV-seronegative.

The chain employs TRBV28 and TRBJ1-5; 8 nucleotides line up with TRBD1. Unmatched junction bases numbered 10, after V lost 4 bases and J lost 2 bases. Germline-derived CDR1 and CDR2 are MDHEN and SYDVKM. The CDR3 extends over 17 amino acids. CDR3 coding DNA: TGTGCCAGCAGTTACTGGCTCGGACAGGGCGGCAATCAGCCCCAGCATTTT. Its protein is CASSYWLGQGGNQPQHF.

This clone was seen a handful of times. The CDR3 loop reads CASRGQGYYEQYF. CDR3 in DNA: TGTGCCAGCAGGGGACAGGGATACTACGAGCAGTACTTC. The genes are TRBV6-1 and TRBJ2-7; TRBD1 aligns across 9 bases. Germline V gene lookup returns CDR1 MNHNS and CDR2 SASEGT. V shed 6 bases, J shed 3 bases, and the junction held 3 bases outside the gene matches. The CDR3 is 13 residues long.

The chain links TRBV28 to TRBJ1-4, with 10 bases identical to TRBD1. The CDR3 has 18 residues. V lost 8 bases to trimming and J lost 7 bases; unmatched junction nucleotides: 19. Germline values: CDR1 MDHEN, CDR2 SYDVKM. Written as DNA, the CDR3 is TGTGCCAGCGGAAAGCTCGGGACAGGGGCCCCTCTCCCTGAAAAACTGTTTTTT. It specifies CASGKLGTGAPLPEKLFF.

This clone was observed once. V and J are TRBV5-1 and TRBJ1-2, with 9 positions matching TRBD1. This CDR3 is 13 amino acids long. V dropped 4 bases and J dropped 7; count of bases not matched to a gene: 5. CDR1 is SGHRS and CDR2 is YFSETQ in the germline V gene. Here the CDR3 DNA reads TGCGCCAGCAGCGGGACAGGGATAAGTGGCTACACCTTC. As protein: CASSGTGISGYTF.

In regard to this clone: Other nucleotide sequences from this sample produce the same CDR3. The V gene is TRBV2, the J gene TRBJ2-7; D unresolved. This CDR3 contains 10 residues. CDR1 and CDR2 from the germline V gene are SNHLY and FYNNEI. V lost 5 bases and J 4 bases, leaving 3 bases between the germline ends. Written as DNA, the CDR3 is TGTGCCAGCAGTCTGTACGAGCAGTACTTC. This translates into CASSLYEQYF.

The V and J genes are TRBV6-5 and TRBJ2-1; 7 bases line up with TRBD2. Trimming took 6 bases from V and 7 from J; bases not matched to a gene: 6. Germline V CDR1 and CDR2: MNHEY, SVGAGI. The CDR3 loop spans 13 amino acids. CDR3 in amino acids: CASRWGGENEQFF. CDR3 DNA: TGTGCCAGCAGATGGGGGGGGGAAAATGAGCAGTTCTTC.

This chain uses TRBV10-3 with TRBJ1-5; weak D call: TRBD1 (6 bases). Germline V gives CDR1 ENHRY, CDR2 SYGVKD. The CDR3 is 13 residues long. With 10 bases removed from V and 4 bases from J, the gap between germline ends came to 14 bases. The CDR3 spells CATSTGLNQPQHF. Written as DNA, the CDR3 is TGTGCCACTTCGACAGGCCTGAATCAGCCCCAGCATTTT.

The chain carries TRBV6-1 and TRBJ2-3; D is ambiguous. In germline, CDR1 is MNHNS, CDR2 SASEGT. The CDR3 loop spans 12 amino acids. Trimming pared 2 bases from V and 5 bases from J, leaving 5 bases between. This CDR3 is CASSEIKDTQYF. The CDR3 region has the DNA TGTGCCAGCAGTGAAATAAAAGATACGCAGTATTTT.

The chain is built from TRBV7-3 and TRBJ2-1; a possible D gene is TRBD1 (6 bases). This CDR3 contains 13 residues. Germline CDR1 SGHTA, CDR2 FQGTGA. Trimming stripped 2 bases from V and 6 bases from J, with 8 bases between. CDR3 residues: CASSLAGVNEQFF. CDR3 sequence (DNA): TGTGCCAGCAGCTTAGCAGGGGTCAATGAGCAGTTCTTC.

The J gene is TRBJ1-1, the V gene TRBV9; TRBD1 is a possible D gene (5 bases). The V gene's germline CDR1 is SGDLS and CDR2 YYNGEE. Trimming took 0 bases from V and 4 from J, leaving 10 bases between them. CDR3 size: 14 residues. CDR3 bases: TGTGCCAGCAGCGTAGGGGGCGCTGTCACTGAAGCTTTCTTT. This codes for CASSVGGAVTEAFF.

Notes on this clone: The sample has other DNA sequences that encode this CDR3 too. The CDR3 is CAWRGGGNQPQHF. The CDR3 nucleotides are TGTGCCTGGAGGGGGGGTGGCAATCAGCCCCAGCATTTT. This chain connects TRBV30 to TRBJ1-5, with D possibly matching TRBD1 (5 bases). The CDR3 contains 13 residues. Trimming removed 3 bases from V and 2 bases from J, with 8 bases in between. Germline-derived CDR1 and CDR2 are GTSNPN and SVGIG (reference sequence).

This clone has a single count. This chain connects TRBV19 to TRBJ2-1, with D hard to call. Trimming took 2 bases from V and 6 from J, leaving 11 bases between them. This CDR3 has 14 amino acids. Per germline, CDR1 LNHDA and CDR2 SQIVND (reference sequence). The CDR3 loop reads CASSIRSRSNEQFF. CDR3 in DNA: TGTGCCAGTAGTATACGCTCCCGGTCCAATGAGCAGTTCTTC.

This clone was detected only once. DNA of the CDR3: TGTGCCAGCAGCTTAACGGACAGGAAAGCATCAACCGGGGAGCTGTTTTTT. Protein product: CASSLTDRKASTGELFF. The V call is TRBV7-3, the J call TRBJ2-2, with 7 bases lining up with TRBD1. The CDR3 totals 17 residues. The V gene end was trimmed by 0 bases and the J gene end by 5 bases; junction bases not matched to a gene: 9. CDR1 and CDR2 from the germline V gene are SGHTA and FQGTGA.

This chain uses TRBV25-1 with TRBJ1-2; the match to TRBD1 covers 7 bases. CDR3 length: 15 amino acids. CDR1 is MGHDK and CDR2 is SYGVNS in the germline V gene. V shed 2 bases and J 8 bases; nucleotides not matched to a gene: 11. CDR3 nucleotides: TGTGCCAGCAGTGAAGAAAACAGGGGAGTCGAGGGCTACACCTTC. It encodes CASSEENRGVEGYTF.

CDR3 sequence: CASSLPGGVEAFF. In nucleotides, the CDR3 is TGTGCCAGCAGCTTACCTGGGGGGGTTGAAGCTTTCTTT. The genes are TRBV5-6 and TRBJ1-1; the D gene is possibly TRBD1 (5 bases). The V end lost 2 bases, the J end lost 7 bases, and 12 bases lay between the germline ends. Germline V gene sequence: CDR1 SGHDT, CDR2 YYEEEE. This CDR3 is built from 13 residues.

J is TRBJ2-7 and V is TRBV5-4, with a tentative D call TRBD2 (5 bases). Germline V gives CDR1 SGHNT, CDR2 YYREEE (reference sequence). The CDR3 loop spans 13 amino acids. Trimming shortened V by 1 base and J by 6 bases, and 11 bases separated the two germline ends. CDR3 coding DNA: TGTGCCAGCAGCTTGCTCGGGAAACCCGAGCAGTACTTC. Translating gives CASSLLGKPEQYF.

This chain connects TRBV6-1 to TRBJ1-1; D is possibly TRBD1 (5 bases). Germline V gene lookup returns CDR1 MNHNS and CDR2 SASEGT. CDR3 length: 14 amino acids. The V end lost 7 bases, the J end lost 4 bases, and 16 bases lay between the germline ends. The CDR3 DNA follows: TGTGCCAGCACCAACAACGGGGGGGTCACTGAAGCTTTCTTT. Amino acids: CASTNNGGVTEAFF.

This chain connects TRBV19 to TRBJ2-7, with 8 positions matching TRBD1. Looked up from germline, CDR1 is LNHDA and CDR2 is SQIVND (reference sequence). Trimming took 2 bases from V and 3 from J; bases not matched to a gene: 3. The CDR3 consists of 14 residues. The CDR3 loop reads CASSISGQGYEQYF. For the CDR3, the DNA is TGTGCCAGTAGTATATCTGGACAGGGCTACGAGCAGTACTTC.

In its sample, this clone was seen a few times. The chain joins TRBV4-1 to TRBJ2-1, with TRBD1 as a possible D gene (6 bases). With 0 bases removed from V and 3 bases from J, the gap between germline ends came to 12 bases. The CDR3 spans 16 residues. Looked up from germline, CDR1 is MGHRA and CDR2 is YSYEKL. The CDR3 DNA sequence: TGCGCCAGCAGCCAAGAATTAGGACAGCTCTACAATGAGCAGTTCTTC. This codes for CASSQELGQLYNEQFF.

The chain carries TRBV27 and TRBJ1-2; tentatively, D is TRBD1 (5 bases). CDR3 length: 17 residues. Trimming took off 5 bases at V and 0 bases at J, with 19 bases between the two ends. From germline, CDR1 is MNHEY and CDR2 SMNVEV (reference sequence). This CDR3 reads CASSPLVEGPANYGYTF. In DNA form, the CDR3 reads TGTGCCAGCAGTCCCCTGGTGGAGGGGCCAGCTAACTATGGCTACACCTTC.